The entry below describes one T cell receptor (beta chain). Only in-frame clones appear in the TCRdb table, and some are missing; sequencing was by immunoSEQ multiplex PCR. The sample lists 50,000 to 75,000 clones; around 87% were seen once. This sample was included in a study of control samples from healthy donors and cancer patients. The CDR3 extends over 16 amino acids. The germline CDR1 and CDR2 sequences are SGHVS and FNYEAQ. Trimming removed 5 bases from V and 7 bases from J, with 21 bases in between. The chain is built from TRBV7-6 and TRBJ2-1, with D possibly matching TRBD1 (6 bases). The sample was PBMCs. The TCR originated in a man aged 55 to 70 with colorectal cancer. CDR3 sequence (DNA): TGTGCCAGCAGCCCGGGGTTTAGGGGGTACAGAAATGAGCAGTTCTTC. This translates into CASSPGFRGYRNEQFF.